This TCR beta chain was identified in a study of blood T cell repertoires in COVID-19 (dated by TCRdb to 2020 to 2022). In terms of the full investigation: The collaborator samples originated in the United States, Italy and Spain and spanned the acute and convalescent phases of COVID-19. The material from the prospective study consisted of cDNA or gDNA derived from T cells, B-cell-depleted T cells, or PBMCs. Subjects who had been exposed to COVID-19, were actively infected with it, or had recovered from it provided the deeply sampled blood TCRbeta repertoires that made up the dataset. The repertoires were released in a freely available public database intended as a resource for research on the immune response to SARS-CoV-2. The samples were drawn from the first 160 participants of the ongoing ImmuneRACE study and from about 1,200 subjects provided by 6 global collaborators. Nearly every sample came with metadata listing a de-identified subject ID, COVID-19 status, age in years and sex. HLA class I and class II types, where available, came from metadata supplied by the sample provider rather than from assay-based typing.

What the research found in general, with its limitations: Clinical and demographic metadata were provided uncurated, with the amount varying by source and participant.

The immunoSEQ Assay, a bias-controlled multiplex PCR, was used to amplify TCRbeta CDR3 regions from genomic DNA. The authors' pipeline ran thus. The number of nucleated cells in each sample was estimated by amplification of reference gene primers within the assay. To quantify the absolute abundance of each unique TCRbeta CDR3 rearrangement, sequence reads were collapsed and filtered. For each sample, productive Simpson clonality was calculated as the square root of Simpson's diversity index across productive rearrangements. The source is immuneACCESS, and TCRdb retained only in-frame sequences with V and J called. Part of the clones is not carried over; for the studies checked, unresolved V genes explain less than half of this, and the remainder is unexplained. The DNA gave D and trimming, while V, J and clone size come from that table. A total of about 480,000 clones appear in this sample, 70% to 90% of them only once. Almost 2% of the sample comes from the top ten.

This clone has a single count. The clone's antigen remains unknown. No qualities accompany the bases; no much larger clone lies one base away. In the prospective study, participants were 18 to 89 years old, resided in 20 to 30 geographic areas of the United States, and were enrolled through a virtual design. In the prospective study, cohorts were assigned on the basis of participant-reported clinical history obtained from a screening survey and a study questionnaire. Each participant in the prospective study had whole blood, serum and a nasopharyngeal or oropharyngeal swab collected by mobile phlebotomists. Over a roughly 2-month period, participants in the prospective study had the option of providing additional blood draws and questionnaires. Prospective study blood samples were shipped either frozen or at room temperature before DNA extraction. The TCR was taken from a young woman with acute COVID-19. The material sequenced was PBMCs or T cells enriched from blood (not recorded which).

In nucleotides, the sequence is TGTGCCAGCAGTTTATCCGGGACTAGGATAGCGTATAGCACAGATACGCAGTATTTT. Its protein is CASSLSGTRIAYSTDTQYF. The receptor chain draws on TRBV27 and TRBJ2-3; TRBD2 fits 8 bases in the junction. Clipping removes 0 bases from V and 0 bases from J, with 11 as the unmatched junction base count. CDR1 and CDR2 (MNHEY, SMNVEV) derive from the germline V gene (reference sequence). The CDR3, from cysteine to phenylalanine, totals 19 residues. CDR3 DNA is the only sequence kept; it has 57 bases, read in frame from the first base.